This T cell receptor beta chain was observed in a study of blood T cell repertoires in COVID-19. Study in general: Samples came from the United States, Italy and Spain, spanning acute and convalescent COVID-19. The cDNA or gDNA used as material had been derived from T cells, B-cell-depleted T cells, or PBMCs.

The CDR3 covers 14 residues. Germline CDR1 and CDR2: SGDLS and YYNGEE. The V end was cut by 3 bases, the J end by 6 bases, with 16 bases between. Source study methods: Reference gene primer amplification yielded estimated nucleated cell counts. Using immunoSEQ multiplex PCR, the repertoire was profiled, and TCRdb retains in-frame clones only, with some absent. V, J and clone size derive from that table, while D and trimming were established from the DNA sequence. Counted here are over 85,000 clones, about 88% occurring once; the ten biggest clones make up less than 3.5%. The sequenced material came from peripheral blood. This chain links TRBV9 with TRBJ2-7, with TRBD1 as a possible D gene (6 bases). The sequence derives from a woman aged 45 to 65 with acute or convalescent COVID-19. The DNA of the CDR3 is TGTGCCAGCAGCGCTACGGACAGTGTCGGCGAGCAGTACTTC. Amino acids: CASSATDSVGEQYF.